Shown below are 30 T cell receptor beta chains from a single sample sequenced in a study of blood T cell repertoires in COVID-19. Generated by immunoSEQ multiplex PCR, the TCRdb table keeps only in-frame clones and is missing some. The repertoire has approximately 490,000 clones, about nine tenths of them found once; the top ten carry approximately 8.3%. Specimen: PBMCs or T cells enriched from blood (not recorded which). Source of these receptors: a woman in her sixties who had recovered from COVID-19.

The rearrangement joins TRBV15 to TRBJ1-4; D not resolved. Germline CDR1 and CDR2: LNHNV and YYDKDF (reference sequence). The V gene lost 0 bases and the J gene lost 6 bases, with 14 bases spanning the gap. The CDR3 totals 16 residues. CDR3 amino acids: CATSREGLGSDEKLFF. As DNA, the CDR3 is TGTGCCACCAGCAGAGAGGGTCTCGGAAGCGATGAAAAACTGTTTTTT.

This chain joins TRBV2 and TRBJ2-7; 10 bases line up with TRBD1. Germline loops: CDR1 SNHLY, CDR2 FYNNEI. This CDR3 has 16 residues. V was clipped by 3 bases and J by 5 bases; unmatched bases: 10. CDR3 residues: CASSELRDRGIHEQYF. CDR3 nucleotides: TGTGCCAGCAGTGAGCTACGGGACAGGGGCATCCACGAGCAGTACTTC.

V gene TRBV5-6 combines with J gene TRBJ1-1; 9 bases are shared with TRBD1. The CDR3 is 15 residues long. Germline V gives CDR1 SGHDT, CDR2 YYEEEE. The V segment lost 5 bases and the J segment 4 bases; nucleotides outside the gene matches: 9. The CDR3 DNA follows: TGTGCCAGCAGAGGTTACAGGGGGCCCTTCACTGAAGCTTTCTTT. This encodes CASRGYRGPFTEAFF.

The chain joins TRBV4-2 to TRBJ2-7, with 7 bases that match TRBD2. CDR3 length: 19 residues. The germline V gene encodes CDR1 LGHNA and CDR2 YNFKEQ. V trimming: 0 bases; J trimming: 1 base; junction bases outside the gene matches: 15. The CDR3 here is CASSQDKREVNLKSYEQYV. DNA for the CDR3: TGTGCCAGCAGCCAAGATAAACGGGAGGTTAATTTAAAGTCCTACGAGCAGTACGTC.

The chain uses TRBV4-1 and TRBJ2-6; possibly TRBD1 for D (7 bases). The V gene's germline CDR1 is MGHRA and CDR2 YSYEKL. With 2 bases removed from V and 2 bases from J, the gap between germline ends came to 28 bases. This CDR3 region has 22 residues. CDR3 sequence (DNA): TGCGCCAGCAGCCAACCCCCCGCAACCCTAAACAGGGGAGGCGCTGGGGCCAACGTCCTGACTTTC. As protein: CASSQPPATLNRGGAGANVLTF.

V and J are TRBV5-1 and TRBJ2-6; D not certain. With 7 bases removed from V and 4 bases from J, the gap between germline ends came to 12 bases. This CDR3 is built from 14 residues. Germline V gene lookup returns CDR1 SGHRS and CDR2 YFSETQ. CDR3 amino acids: CASGTVSGANVLTF. The CDR3, as DNA: TGCGCCAGCGGCACCGTCTCGGGGGCCAACGTCCTGACTTTC.

This sequence joins TRBV9 and TRBJ1-2; 7 bases fit TRBD1. CDR1 SGDLS and CDR2 YYNGEE come from the germline V gene. The length of the CDR3 is 14 residues. Trimming removed 3 bases from V and 4 bases from J; junction bases left unmatched: 6. The CDR3 reads CASSGQGGTYGYTF. In DNA, the CDR3 is TGTGCCAGCAGCGGACAGGGAGGTACCTATGGCTACACCTTC.

V gene TRBV4-1 combines with J gene TRBJ2-3; perhaps TRBD2 as D (7 bases). The V and J ends lost 2 bases and 5 bases respectively, with 20 bases between them. The germline V gene has CDR1 MGHRA and CDR2 YSYEKL. This CDR3 region has 17 residues. Here the CDR3 reads CASSQPVRGASRDTQYF. CDR3 nucleotides: TGCGCCAGCAGCCAACCAGTTCGGGGGGCCAGTAGAGATACGCAGTATTTT.

Points on this clone: The sample carries other DNA sequences with the same CDR3. J is TRBJ1-2 and V is TRBV6-5, with 8 bases lining up with TRBD1. The CDR3 runs 14 residues. Trimming took 6 bases from V and 4 from J; bases not matched to a gene: 7. Per germline, CDR1 MNHEY and CDR2 SVGAGI. CDR3 sequence (DNA): TGTGCCAGCAGCACAGGGGGTCTGGGCTATGGCTACACCTTC. Residues: CASSTGGLGYGYTF.

The genes are TRBV3-1 (or the pseudogene TRBV3-2) and TRBJ2-3, with 15 bases lining up with TRBD2. The CDR3 totals 15 residues. Unmatched junction bases numbered 2, after V lost 4 bases and J lost 6 bases. Germline CDR1 and CDR2: LGHDT and YNNKEL (reference sequence). The CDR3: CASSRTSGGVDTQYF. The CDR3 DNA sequence: TGTGCCAGCAGCCGGACTAGCGGGGGGGTGGATACGCAGTATTTT.

With respect to this clone: The sample contains more than one DNA sequence encoding this CDR3. The chain combines TRBV5-1 with TRBJ2-7, with D maybe TRBD2 (5 bases). Trimming cost V 0 bases and J 0 bases, with 7 bases left between them. The CDR3 is made up of 14 amino acids. Germline loops: CDR1 SGHRS, CDR2 YFSETQ. CDR3 DNA: TGCGCCAGCAGCTTGGCGGGAAGCTCCTACGAGCAGTACTTC. It codes for CASSLAGSSYEQYF. Filled out from reference TRBV5-1 and TRBJ2-7, the complete variable domain reads KAGVTQTPRYLIKTRGQQVTLSCSPISGHRSVSWYQQTPGQGLQFLFEYFSETQRNKGNFPGRFSGRQFSNSRSEMNVSTLELGDSALYLCASSLAGSSYEQYFGPGTRLTVT.

The chain recombines TRBV6-1 with TRBJ1-4; D is undetermined. The CDR3 totals 14 residues. V was cut by 2 bases and J by 0 bases, with 4 bases left in between. Germline assignment: CDR1 MNHNS and CDR2 SASEGT. CDR3: CASSEPATNEKLFF. In DNA form, the CDR3 reads TGTGCCAGCAGTGAACCAGCAACTAATGAAAAACTGTTTTTT.

This clone was picked up one time. The rearrangement uses TRBV30 and TRBJ1-2; D unclear. This CDR3 has 15 residues. V lost 0 bases, J lost 3 bases, and 14 bases lay in between. Germline V CDR1 and CDR2: GTSNPN, SVGIG (reference sequence). CDR3 region: CAWSVRWAFDYGYTF. CDR3 bases: TGTGCCTGGAGTGTTAGGTGGGCCTTTGACTATGGCTACACCTTC.

The chain links TRBV19 to TRBJ1-1, with 10 nucleotides matching TRBD1. Germline V CDR1 and CDR2: LNHDA, SQIVND (reference sequence). This CDR3 region has 16 residues. Losses at the gene ends were 7 bases for V and 7 bases for J; bases not matched to a gene: 15. The CDR3 loop reads CASIDIFGQGVGEAFF. The DNA of the CDR3 is TGTGCCAGTATCGATATTTTTGGACAGGGGGTTGGTGAAGCTTTCTTT.

The chain uses TRBV27 and TRBJ1-6; D is ambiguous. CDR1 is MNHEY and CDR2 is SMNVEV in the germline V gene (reference sequence). The V end lost 7 bases, the J end lost 0 bases, and 19 bases lay between the germline ends. The CDR3 spans 18 residues. The CDR3 nucleotides are TGTGCCAGCATGAGGGCACCAATACTGAGCTCCTATAATTCACCCCTCCACTTT. This codes for CASMRAPILSSYNSPLHF.

The V call is TRBV20-1, the J call TRBJ2-1; 7 bases are shared with TRBD2. The trim removed 3 bases at V and 6 bases at J, leaving 8 bases unmatched. Per the germline V gene, CDR1 is DFQATT and CDR2 is SNEGSKA (reference sequence). The CDR3 loop spans 14 amino acids. Here the CDR3 reads CSASQRGRRNEQFF. CDR3 DNA: TGCAGTGCTAGTCAGCGGGGTAGACGCAATGAGCAGTTCTTC.

The V and J genes are TRBV18 and TRBJ1-1, with 7 bases matching TRBD1. This CDR3 comprises 13 residues. Germline trimming cut 3 bases from V and 8 bases from J; bases unmatched to any gene: 6. Germline CDR1 is KGHSH and CDR2 is LQKENI. CDR3 DNA: TGTGCCAGCTCACCCAACCCGGACAGGGAAGCTTTCTTT. Its protein is CASSPNPDREAFF.

This clone occurred once. The chain carries TRBV12-3 or TRBV12-4 and TRBJ2-3; D is unresolved. V lost 7 bases and J lost 5, with 7 bases in between. This CDR3 spans 11 amino acids. In DNA, the CDR3 is TGTGCCAGCAAGTTGAGAGATACGCAGTATTTT. It translates to CASKLRDTQYF.

The V and J genes are TRBV10-3 and TRBJ2-2; TRBD2 is a possible D gene (6 bases). Between the trimmed V and J ends, which lost 10 bases and 0 bases, there was a span of 9 bases. Germline V gives CDR1 ENHRY, CDR2 SYGVKD. There are 13 residues in the CDR3. The CDR3 loop reads CATAGTNTGELFF. The CDR3 DNA is TGTGCCACCGCGGGAACGAACACCGGGGAGCTGTTTTTT.

Regarding this clone: The same CDR3 also results from other DNA sequences found in this sample. The chain employs TRBV5-1 and TRBJ2-1, with 8 bases aligning to TRBD1. V shed 0 bases, J shed 4 bases, and the junction held 0 bases outside the gene matches. Per the germline V gene, CDR1 is SGHRS and CDR2 is YFSETQ. This CDR3 region has 14 residues. The CDR3 nucleotides read TGCGCCAGCAGCTTGGGGGACAGGTACAATGAGCAGTTCTTC. This codes for CASSLGDRYNEQFF.

The genes are TRBV4-1 and TRBJ2-1; D is perhaps TRBD2 (7 bases). CDR3 length: 17 residues. Trimming removed 0 bases at V and 5 bases at J, with 17 bases between. CDR1 and CDR2 from the germline V gene are MGHRA and YSYEKL. CDR3 protein: CASSQDFLVGGDNEQFF. Written as DNA, the CDR3 is TGCGCCAGCAGCCAAGATTTCCTGGTAGGGGGGGACAATGAGCAGTTCTTC.

This clone came up once. J is TRBJ1-5 and V is TRBV5-4; 9 bases line up with TRBD1. This CDR3 comprises 14 residues. CDR1 and CDR2 from the germline V gene are SGHNT and YYREEE (reference sequence). Germline trimming cut 2 bases from V and 6 bases from J; bases unmatched to any gene: 3. The CDR3 region is CASSLQGASQPQHF. CDR3 sequence (DNA): TGTGCCAGCAGCTTACAGGGGGCGAGTCAGCCCCAGCATTTT.

V and J are TRBV28 and TRBJ1-2; TRBD1 might be the D (5 bases). There are 13 residues in the CDR3. The V end was cut by 5 bases, the J end by 4 bases, with 11 bases between. Germline V gene lookup returns CDR1 MDHEN and CDR2 SYDVKM. The CDR3 DNA is TGTGCCAGCAGTCCGCAGGGTTCCTATGGCTACACCTTC. Amino acid sequence: CASSPQGSYGYTF.

The CDR3 region is CSVATENNYGYTF. The CDR3 nucleotides read TGCAGCGTTGCGACAGAGAATAACTATGGCTACACCTTC. The chain employs TRBV29-1 and TRBJ1-2; a possible D gene is TRBD1 (5 bases). The CDR3 spans 13 residues. The germline V gene encodes CDR1 SQVTM and CDR2 ANQGSEA. V was shortened by 4 bases and J by 1 base, with 10 bases between the two germline ends.

This rearrangement joins TRBV27 to TRBJ1-5; D is unresolved. V was pared by 4 bases and J by 4 bases, with 8 bases between. The length of the CDR3 is 13 residues. Per germline, CDR1 MNHEY and CDR2 SMNVEV (reference sequence). Written as DNA, the CDR3 is TGTGCCAGCAGTTACAGCCCGAATCAGCCCCAGCATTTT. Translating gives CASSYSPNQPQHF.

The table lists this clone with a few counts. The identical CDR3 is also encoded by other nucleotide sequences in the sample. The chain combines TRBV24-1 with TRBJ1-2; D unclear. The germline V gene encodes CDR1 KGHDR and CDR2 SFDVKD. The CDR3 consists of 14 residues. Trimming left V 4 bases short and J 4 bases short, with 12 bases between. The CDR3 here is CATSDPTGGYGYTF. The CDR3, as DNA: TGTGCCACCAGTGACCCGACTGGAGGCTATGGCTACACCTTC.

In nucleotides, the CDR3 is TGTGCCAGCAGTCGGGACAGGAATGAAAAACTGTTTTTT. Translated, it gives CASSRDRNEKLFF. The V and J genes are TRBV2 and TRBJ1-4; 8 bases fit TRBD1. V gave up 5 bases and J gave up 5 bases; unmatched junction bases: 1. The germline V gene encodes CDR1 SNHLY and CDR2 FYNNEI. The CDR3 extends over 13 amino acids.

DNA of the CDR3: TGTGCCAGCAGTTACTCCGTTGTTAAAGCTTTCTTT. It encodes CASSYSVVKAFF. The V gene is TRBV6-5, the J gene TRBJ1-1; no definite D call. The CDR3 sequence is 12 residues long. Trimming took 0 bases from V and 9 from J, leaving 8 bases between them. Germline CDR1 MNHEY, CDR2 SVGAGI.

DNA for the CDR3: TGTGCCAGCCACCCCGGGACTAGCGGGGTAAAGTCCTACGAGCAGTACGTC. It codes for CASHPGTSGVKSYEQYV. J is TRBJ2-7 and V is TRBV11-3; TRBD2 matches at 13 bases. Germline lookup yields CDR1 SGHNT and CDR2 YENEEA. J lost 1 base, V lost 8 bases, and 11 bases had no gene match. This CDR3 contains 17 residues.

The chain links TRBV13 to TRBJ1-2; D not certain. Germline V CDR1 and CDR2: PRHDT, FYEKMQ (reference sequence). Trimming took off 2 bases at V and 7 bases at J, with 14 bases between the two ends. The CDR3 runs 14 residues. The CDR3 DNA follows: TGTGCCAGCAGCTTACTCAGTGAGGGCTCTGGCTACACCTTC. It encodes CASSLLSEGSGYTF.